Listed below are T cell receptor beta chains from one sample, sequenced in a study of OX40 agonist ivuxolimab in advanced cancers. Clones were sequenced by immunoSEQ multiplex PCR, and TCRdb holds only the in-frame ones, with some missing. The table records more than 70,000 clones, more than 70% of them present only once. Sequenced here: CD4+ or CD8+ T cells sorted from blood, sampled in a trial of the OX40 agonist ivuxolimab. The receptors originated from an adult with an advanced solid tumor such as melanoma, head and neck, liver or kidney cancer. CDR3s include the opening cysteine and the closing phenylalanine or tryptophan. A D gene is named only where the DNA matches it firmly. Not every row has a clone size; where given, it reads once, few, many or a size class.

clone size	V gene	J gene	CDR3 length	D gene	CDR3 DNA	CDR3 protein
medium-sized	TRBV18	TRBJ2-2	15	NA	TGTGCCTGCAGCGGAGGGGTAGAGGACACCGGGGAGCTGTTTTTT	CACSGGVEDTGELFF
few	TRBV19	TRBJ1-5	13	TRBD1	TGTGCCAGTACTGACAGGGAGAGTCAGCCCCAGCATTTT	CASTDRESQPQHF
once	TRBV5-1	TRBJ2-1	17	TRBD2	TGCGCCAGCAGCACTACGCTAGCGGGCCTCTCCTACAATGAGCAGTTCTTC	CASSTTLAGLSYNEQFF
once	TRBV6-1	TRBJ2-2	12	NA	TGTGCCTGTAACGATTTGACCGGGGAGCTGTTTTTT	CACNDLTGELFF
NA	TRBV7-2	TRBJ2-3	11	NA	TGTGCCAGCAGCTTAGCGGATACGCAGTATTTT	CASSLADTQYF
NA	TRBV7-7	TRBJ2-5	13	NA	TGTGCTAGCAGTCCACGAAGGAAAGAGACCCAGTACTTC	CASSPRRKETQYF
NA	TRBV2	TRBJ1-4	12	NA	TGTGCCAGCAGTTTTGCGGAGGAAAAACTGTTTTTT	CASSFAEEKLFF
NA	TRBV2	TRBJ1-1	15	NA	TGTGCCAGCAGTGAACAGGGGCTCCCCAACACTGAAGCTTTCTTT	CASSEQGLPNTEAFF
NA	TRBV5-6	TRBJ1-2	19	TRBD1	TGTGCCAGCAGCTTGGTCGTGGGGACAGGGTACCTAGGAGGAGGTGGCTACACCTTC	CASSLVVGTGYLGGGGYTF
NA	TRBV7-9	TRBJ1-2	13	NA	TGTGCCAGCAGCTTACGGGTCAACTATGGCTACACCTTC	CASSLRVNYGYTF
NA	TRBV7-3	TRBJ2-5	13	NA	TGTGCCAGCAGCTTAGGGGGATTAGAGACCCAGTACTTC	CASSLGGLETQYF
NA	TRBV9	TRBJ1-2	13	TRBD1	TGTGCCAGCAGCGTCTACAGGGGGCAGGGCTACACCTTC	CASSVYRGQGYTF
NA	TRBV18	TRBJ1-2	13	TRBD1	TGTGCCAGCTCACCTACAGGGGTACGGGGCTACACCTTC	CASSPTGVRGYTF
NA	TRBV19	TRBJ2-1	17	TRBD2	TGTGCCAGTAGTCCCTCGTTAGCGGGAGGTCCCCACAATGAGCAGTTCTTC	CASSPSLAGGPHNEQFF
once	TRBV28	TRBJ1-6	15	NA	TGTGCCAGCAGTTCGGGGGACCTCTATAATTCACCCCTCCACTTT	CASSSGDLYNSPLHF
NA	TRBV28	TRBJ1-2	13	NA	TGTGCCAGCAGAATTGGGCCGTCGGGTGGCTACACCTTC	CASRIGPSGGYTF
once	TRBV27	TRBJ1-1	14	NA	TGTGCCAGCAGTTTATCGGCGGGGGTCACTGAAGCTTTCTTT	CASSLSAGVTEAFF
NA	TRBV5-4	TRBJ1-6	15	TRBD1	TGTGCCAGCAGCTTGGGGGGACAGGGGGGTTCACCCCTCCACTTT	CASSLGGQGGSPLHF
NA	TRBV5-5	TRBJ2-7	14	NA	TGTGCCAGCAGCTTGGTCGGGGGTTCCTACGAGCAGTACTTC	CASSLVGGSYEQYF
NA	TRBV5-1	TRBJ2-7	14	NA	TGCGCCAGCAGCTCGGGAACAGGTGTGGGCGAGCAGTACTTC	CASSSGTGVGEQYF
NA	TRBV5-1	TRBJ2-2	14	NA	TGCGCCAGCAGGGGTTCTGCGAACACCGGGGAGCTGTTTTTT	CASRGSANTGELFF
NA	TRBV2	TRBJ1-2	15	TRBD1	TGTGCCAGCAGTGTGACTGGGGACAGGGCGTATGGCTACACCTTC	CASSVTGDRAYGYTF
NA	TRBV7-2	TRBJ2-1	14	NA	TGTGCCAGCCGCCCACAGGGAGCCTACAATGAGCAGTTCTTC	CASRPQGAYNEQFF
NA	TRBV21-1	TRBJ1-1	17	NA	TGTGCCAGCAGCGACCCCCCCTTCCAGGGGATGAACACTGAAGCTTTCTTT	CASSDPPFQGMNTEAFF
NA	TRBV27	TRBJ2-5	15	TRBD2	TGTGCCAGCAGTTCGCTAGCGGCCGTCCAAGAGACCCAGTACTTC	CASSSLAAVQETQYF
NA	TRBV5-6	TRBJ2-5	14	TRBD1	TGTGCCAGCAGCCGGGACAGGGTACAAGAGACCCAGTACTTC	CASSRDRVQETQYF
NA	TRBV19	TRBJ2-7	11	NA	TGTGCCTCCGGGGGACACTACGAGCAGTACTTC	CASGGHYEQYF
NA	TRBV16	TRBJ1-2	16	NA	TGTGCCAGCAGCCTAACGGATACCGGGACATACCATGGCTACACCTTC	CASSLTDTGTYHGYTF
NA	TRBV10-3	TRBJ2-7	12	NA	TGTGCCCTATCGACAGACAACTACGAGCAGTACTTC	CALSTDNYEQYF
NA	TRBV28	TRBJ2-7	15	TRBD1	TGTGCCAGCAGTTCCTGGGACAGGGGTTCGGGGGAGCAGTACTTC	CASSSWDRGSGEQYF
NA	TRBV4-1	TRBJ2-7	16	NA	TGCGCCAGCAGCCAACCAGTACGGGGGCAGTCTTACGAGCAGTACTTC	CASSQPVRGQSYEQYF
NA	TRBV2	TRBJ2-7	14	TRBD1	TGTGCCAGCAACCCGACAGGGGGCGCATACGAGCAGTACTTC	CASNPTGGAYEQYF
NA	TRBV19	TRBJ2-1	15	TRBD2	TGTGCCAGTAGGAGGTCTAGCGGAACTTACAATGAGCAGTTCTTC	CASRRSSGTYNEQFF
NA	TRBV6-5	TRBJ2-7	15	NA	TGTGCCAGCAGCCCACCGGGACGAACCCCGGGAGAGCAGTACTTC	CASSPPGRTPGEQYF
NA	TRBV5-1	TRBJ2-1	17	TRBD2	TGCGCCAGCAGCTTCAGCGGGGGTCTGAGCTCCTACAATGAGCAGTTCTTC	CASSFSGGLSSYNEQFF
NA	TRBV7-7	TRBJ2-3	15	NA	TGTGCTAGCAGCTTAAGCGAGCGAGAATCAGATACGCAGTATTTT	CASSLSERESDTQYF
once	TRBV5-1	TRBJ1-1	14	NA	TGCGCCAGCAAGTGGTCTCAGGGAGGGACTGAAGCTTTCTTT	CASKWSQGGTEAFF
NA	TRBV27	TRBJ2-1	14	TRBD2	TGTGCCAGCTCCGGGACTAGCGGCTACAATGAGCAGTTCTTC	CASSGTSGYNEQFF
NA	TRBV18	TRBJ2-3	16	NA	TGTGCCAGCTCCCGGGGTTTAGCGGTTCGCACAGATACGCAGTATTTT	CASSRGLAVRTDTQYF
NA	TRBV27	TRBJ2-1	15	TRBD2	TGTGCCAGCAGTAGGGGGTATGATTTAGCGGGGACCGGGGTCTTC	CASSRGYDLAGTGVF
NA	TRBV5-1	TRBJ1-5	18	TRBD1	TGCGCCAGCAGCTTGGTTAGACGGGACAGATATAGCAATCAGCCCCAGCATTTT	CASSLVRRDRYSNQPQHF
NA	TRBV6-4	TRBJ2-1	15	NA	TGTGCCAGCAGTGACTCTGGGGAAGCCTACAATGAGCAGTTCTTC	CASSDSGEAYNEQFF
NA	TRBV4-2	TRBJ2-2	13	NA	TGTGCCAGCAGCCAAGAAATGTACGGGGAGCTGTTTTTT	CASSQEMYGELFF
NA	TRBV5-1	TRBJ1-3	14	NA	TGCGCCAGCAGCTTTTCCGGGTCGGGAAACACCATATATTTT	CASSFSGSGNTIYF
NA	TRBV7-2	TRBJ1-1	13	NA	TGTGCCAGCAGTTCCCGGGCCAGGGGTGAAGCTTTCTTT	CASSSRARGEAFF
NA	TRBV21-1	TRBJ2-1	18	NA	TGTGCCAGCAGCAAAGCGAGGAAGAAGCGGGGGGCCGGGGATGAGCAGTTCTTC	CASSKARKKRGAGDEQFF
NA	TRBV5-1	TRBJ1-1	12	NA	TGCGCCAGAATACCCGGGCATACTGAAGCTTTCTTT	CARIPGHTEAFF
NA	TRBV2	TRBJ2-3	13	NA	TGTGCCAGCAGGGGCTCTAGGGGAGATACGCAGTATTTT	CASRGSRGDTQYF